This T cell receptor beta chain came from a study of T cell responses to AZD1222 COVID-19 vaccine. Across the study: Researchers grouped second doses given at about 4 or about 12 weeks into one pool. General study findings and limits: Elevations in Spike-specific TCR breadth and depth followed administration of two AZD1222 doses. Unmutated variant regions are reportedly targeted by nearly half of spike-specific TCRs. At baseline, seropositivity was found in only a handful of AZD1222 recipients.

As concerns this clone: The target antigen is unknown.

This CDR3 has 16 amino acids. The germline gives CDR1 SGHTA, CDR2 FQGNSA. The J segment lost 6 bases and the V segment lost 2 bases, leaving 8 bases of the junction unmatched. Assay: immunoSEQ multiplex PCR; the TCRdb copy retains only in-frame clones and omits some. The table includes roughly 100,000 clones, around 89% detected once. This material consisted of peripheral blood, taken on day 0 of AZD1222 vaccination. This sequence originates from an adult in good health. V is TRBV7-2 and J is TRBJ2-1; 9 bases align to TRBD2. The CDR3 spells CASSLFSGSIPNEQFF. The CDR3 DNA reads as TGTGCCAGCAGCTTATTTAGCGGGAGTATTCCCAATGAGCAGTTCTTC.